This T cell receptor (beta chain) emerged from a study of multiple sclerosis patients with progressive multifocal leukoencephalopathy. The method was immunoSEQ multiplex PCR; TCRdb's version includes in-frame clones alone and lacks a portion of them. The top ten clones hold under 15% of a sample with about 31,000 clones, 75% to 90% of them seen once. CDR1 is MDHEN and CDR2 is SYDVKM in the germline V gene. The CDR3 loop spans 14 amino acids. Trimming stripped 8 bases from V and 0 bases from J, with 14 bases between. Comment on this clone: The antigen is not known.

Whole-study findings and limits: Before and during natalizumab, the clones expanded at PML already existed.

As for time point: time of PML onset. The chain links TRBV28 to TRBJ2-7; D is tentatively TRBD1 or TRBD2 (6 bases each). This TCR was recovered from a woman aged 30 to 39 with progressive multifocal leukoencephalopathy. Sample: PBMCs, taken from a patient treated with natalizumab. CDR3: CASHGGGISYEQYF. CDR3 nucleotide sequence: TGTGCCAGCCACGGGGGCGGGATCTCCTACGAGCAGTACTTC.